The 17 T cell receptor beta chains below come from one sample, sequenced in a study of T cells in Graves' hyperthyroidism and ophthalmopathy. There were TCR beta CDR3 regions amplified from RNA transcripts. During a first-round RT-PCR of the TCR CDR3, the HTBI primer set was used. TCRdb reprocessed the multiplex PCR reads with MiXCR, giving one entry per CDR3 protein. The table shows 30,000 to 35,000 distinct CDR3 sequences, with about 53% occurring only once. Source material: blood. These receptors all come from a woman between 40 and 50 years old with Graves' ophthalmopathy.

This sequence joins TRBV24-1 and TRBJ1-5; D may be TRBD1 (6 bases). Germline CDR1 and CDR2: KGHDR and SFDVKD. This CDR3 has 14 residues. Trimming removed 4 bases at V and 5 bases at J, with 11 bases between. CDR3 sequence: CATSERGAHQPQHF. Written as DNA, the CDR3 is TGTGCCACCAGTGAAAGGGGGGCGCATCAGCCCCAGCATTTT.

This clonotype has just a few counts. This chain joins TRBV30 and TRBJ1-1, with a possible D match to TRBD1 (5 bases). CDR3 length: 12 amino acids. The germline V gene has CDR1 GTSNPN and CDR2 SVGIG (reference sequence). V lost 1 base and J 5 bases, leaving 8 bases between the germline ends. CDR3 residues: CAWSDRFTEAFF. The CDR3 coding sequence is TGTGCCTGGAGTGACAGGTTTACTGAAGCTTTCTTT.

In its sample, this clonotype was seen many times. This chain connects TRBV6-1 to TRBJ2-7, with D hard to call. This CDR3 contains 13 residues. Germline CDR1 reads MNHNS; CDR2 reads SASEGT. V lost 1 base, J lost 3 bases, and 7 bases lay in between. The CDR3 DNA reads as TGTGCCAGCAGTGAAGGTGTCCTCTACGAGCAGTACTTC. Amino acid sequence: CASSEGVLYEQYF.

This chain joins TRBV5-1 and TRBJ2-7; 8 nucleotides align to TRBD2. The trim removed 1 base at V and 5 bases at J, leaving 5 bases unmatched. The CDR3 is 14 residues long. Per the germline V gene, CDR1 is SGHRS and CDR2 is YFSETQ. CDR3 sequence reads: CASSLQLAVDEQYF. The CDR3, as DNA: TGCGCCAGCAGCTTGCAACTAGCGGTTGACGAGCAGTACTTC.

The CDR3 is CSARAGTEQFF. CDR3 coding DNA: TGCAGTGCTAGGGCCGGGACTGAGCAGTTCTTC. The J gene is TRBJ2-1, the V gene TRBV20-1, with D perhaps matching TRBD1 or TRBD2 (5 bases each). Trimming took 3 bases from V and 9 from J, leaving 9 bases between them. Germline V gene data show CDR1 as DFQATT and CDR2 as SNEGSKA (reference sequence). The CDR3 is made up of 11 amino acids.

V gene TRBV10-3 combines with J gene TRBJ2-7, with TRBD1 matching 8 bases. V dropped 4 bases and J dropped 2; count of bases not matched to a gene: 4. The CDR3 totals 14 residues. The germline gives CDR1 ENHRY, CDR2 SYGVKD. The CDR3 coding sequence is TGTGCCATCAGTGTCGGACAGGGTGCCTACGAGCAGTACTTC. Encoded protein: CAISVGQGAYEQYF.

As to this clonotype: A read error may produce the germline difference seen at one junction end. The genes are TRBV6-6 and TRBJ2-5; D is undetermined. The V gene's germline CDR1 is MNHNY and CDR2 SVGAGI (reference sequence). This CDR3 has 15 amino acids. CDR3 amino acids: CASSEWAGEQEIQYF. The CDR3 DNA reads as TGTGCCAGCAGTGAGTGGGCAGGTGAACAAGAGATCCAGTACTTC.

This clonotype is medium-sized in the sample. V gene TRBV19 combines with J gene TRBJ1-6; D uncertain. Germline CDR1 reads LNHDA; CDR2 reads SQIVND (reference sequence). Trimming removed 6 bases at V and 9 bases at J, with 18 bases between. The CDR3 is 15 amino acids. Here the CDR3 reads CASRISGPTRSPLHF. The CDR3 region has the DNA TGTGCCAGTAGAATCAGTGGGCCGACACGTTCACCCCTCCACTTT.

Concerning this clonotype: The conserved phenylalanine or tryptophan is not found at the CDR3 terminus, so this likely reflects a read error. The chain uses TRBV7-2 and TRBJ2-7, with D maybe TRBD2 (6 bases). The CDR3 consists of 18 residues. CDR1 is SGHTA and CDR2 is FQGNSA in the germline V gene. V shed 4 bases and J shed 1 base, with 23 bases lying between them. CDR3 coding DNA: TGTGCCAGCAGCTCAACGGGGACTTCCGCCAATAAATCCTACGAGCAGTACTGC. Translating gives CASSSTGTSANKSYEQYC.

The sample holds one count of this clonotype. This sequence joins TRBV6-5 and TRBJ1-2, with D possibly being TRBD1 (5 bases). V lost 4 bases and J 8 bases, leaving 17 bases between the germline ends. CDR1 is MNHEY, CDR2 SVGAGI, per germline. The CDR3 runs 14 residues. CDR3 DNA: TGTGCCAGCAGTTTCACCAGGGTGGAATACGGCTACACCTTC. Protein sequence: CASSFTRVEYGYTF.

Ten or more counts support this clonotype. The chain employs TRBV2 and TRBJ1-5; TRBD1 matches 9 bases. Germline lookup yields CDR1 SNHLY and CDR2 FYNNEI. The CDR3 covers 15 residues. The trim removed 2 bases at V and 7 bases at J, leaving 6 bases unmatched. CDR3 DNA sequence: TGTGCCAGCAGTGAAACTACAGGGGGCTTACAGCCCCAGCATTTT. This translates into CASSETTGGLQPQHF.

This clonotype was counted a few times. V gene TRBV9 combines with J gene TRBJ1-2; 9 positions agree with TRBD1. The V segment lost 5 bases and the J segment 3 bases; nucleotides outside the gene matches: 14. Germline V gene sequence: CDR1 SGDLS, CDR2 YYNGEE. This CDR3 has 17 amino acids. In DNA form, the CDR3 reads TGTGCCAGCAGTTTCTTTGCCACAGGGGGCGCTGACTATGGCTACACCTTC. It yields the protein CASSFFATGGADYGYTF.

Concerning this clonotype itself: This CDR3 fails to terminate in the conserved phenylalanine or tryptophan, so it likely reflects a read error. It is unclear where the CDR3 begins or ends on the DNA, so no DNA is shown, and the CDR3 is as TCRdb lists it. This rearrangement joins TRBV9 to TRBJ2-5; the table's D call, TRBD2, was not checked against the DNA. In germline, CDR1 is SGDLS, CDR2 YYNGEE. The CDR3 spans 16 residues, counting both ends. This chain's CDR3 is CASSVGWSNYGYTSGS.

The chain carries TRBV29-1 and TRBJ2-7; either TRBD1 or TRBD2 may supply D (5 bases each). Germline CDR1 reads SQVTM; CDR2 reads ANQGSEA. V lost 6 bases and J lost 2, with 14 bases in between. There are 13 residues in the CDR3. CDR3 DNA: TGCAGCGTAACCGGGACGCAGGCCTACGAGCAGTACTTC. Translating gives CSVTGTQAYEQYF.

The genes are TRBV29-1 and TRBJ2-1; D uncertain. The germline V gene has CDR1 SQVTM and CDR2 ANQGSEA. The CDR3 extends over 12 amino acids. Trimming removed 7 bases at V and 13 bases at J, with 20 bases between. CDR3 region: CSARSPLGKQFF. As DNA, the CDR3 is TGCAGCGCCAGAAGCCCCTTGGGGAAACAGTTCTTC.

This clonotype was observed a handful of times. This rearrangement joins TRBV15 to TRBJ2-1; 9 bases are a match to TRBD1. The CDR3 is made up of 15 amino acids. The ends lost 5 bases at V and 4 bases at J; junction bases unmatched: 6. Germline V lookup: CDR1 LNHNV, CDR2 YYDKDF (reference sequence). This chain's CDR3 is CATSSRDREYNEQFF. CDR3 sequence (DNA): TGTGCCACCAGCTCCCGGGACAGGGAGTACAATGAGCAGTTCTTC.

The CDR3, as DNA: TGCGCCAGCAGCCGGGACAGTCCGAACACCGGGGAGCAGTACTTC. This translates into CASSRDSPNTGEQYF. The chain joins TRBV5-1 to TRBJ2-7, with 7 bases identical to TRBD1. The length of the CDR3 is 15 residues. Germline assignment: CDR1 SGHRS and CDR2 YFSETQ. J was trimmed by 7 bases and V by 4 bases; bases with no gene match: 14. Supplemented by reference TRBV5-1 and TRBJ2-7, the full variable domain reads KAGVTQTPRYLIKTRGQQVTLSCSPISGHRSVSWYQQTPGQGLQFLFEYFSETQRNKGNFPGRFSGRQFSNSRSEMNVSTLELGDSALYLCASSRDSPNTGEQYFGPGTRLTVT.